The next 23 T cell receptor beta chains were all read from a single sample in a study of cytomegalovirus exposure and HLA in healthy donors. PCR was performed using 60 Vbeta and 13 Jbeta primers. Sequenced by immunoSEQ multiplex PCR; TCRdb stores in-frame clones only, minus some. The repertoire includes 95,000 to 150,000 clones, about 85% of them detected once, and 0.2% to 0.25% sits in the top ten. Source material: PBMCs. All receptors come from a middle-aged man in good health and CMV-seronegative.

V is TRBV28 and J is TRBJ1-1; D uncertain. The CDR3 covers 14 residues. In germline, CDR1 is MDHEN, CDR2 SYDVKM. V was clipped by 5 bases and J by 3 bases, with 13 bases between them. CDR3 loop: CASSVPGTDTEAFF. DNA for the CDR3: TGTGCCAGCAGTGTTCCTGGTACGGACACTGAAGCTTTCTTT. Using reference TRBV28 and TRBJ1-1 for the parts outside the CDR3, the full variable domain is DVKVTQSSRYLVKRTGEKVFLECVQDMDHENMFWYRQDPGLGLRLIYFSYDVKMKEKGDIPEGYSVSREKKERFSLILESASTNQTSMYLCASSVPGTDTEAFFGQGTRLTVV.

This sequence joins TRBV5-4 and TRBJ1-2; 8 nucleotides align to TRBD1. CDR3 length: 14 amino acids. V gave up 2 bases and J gave up 5 bases; unmatched junction bases: 5. CDR1 SGHNT and CDR2 YYREEE come from the germline V gene (reference sequence). The CDR3 here is CASSFGQGGYGYTF. The CDR3 nucleotides read TGTGCCAGCAGCTTTGGACAGGGAGGGTATGGCTACACCTTC. Together with reference TRBV5-4 and TRBJ1-2, the CDR3 gives the full variable domain: ETGVTQSPTHLIKTRGQQVTLRCSSQSGHNTVSWYQQALGQGPQFIFQYYREEENGRGNFPPRFSGLQFPNYSSELNVNALELDDSALYLCASSFGQGGYGYTFGSGTRLTVV.

V is TRBV29-1 and J is TRBJ2-3; weak D call: TRBD1 (5 bases). The CDR3 runs 14 residues. Looked up from germline, CDR1 is SQVTM and CDR2 is ANQGSEA. The V gene lost 3 bases and the J gene lost 0 bases, with 10 bases spanning the gap. This CDR3 is CSVDRDSSTDTQYF. Written as DNA, the CDR3 is TGCAGCGTTGACAGGGATTCTAGCACAGATACGCAGTATTTT.

Here the CDR3 DNA reads TGTGCCAGCAGCTTAGCTGAGGGGGTACAGCCCCAGCATTTT. It is translated as CASSLAEGVQPQHF. The chain is built from TRBV11-2 and TRBJ1-5; D perhaps matches TRBD1 (6 bases). The CDR3 is made up of 14 amino acids. CDR1 is SGHAT and CDR2 is FQNNGV in the germline V gene. V lost 1 base, J lost 7 bases, and 11 bases lay in between.

This clone was counted between two and nine times. V gene TRBV19 combines with J gene TRBJ2-7, with 7 nucleotides matching TRBD1. The V gene end was trimmed by 6 bases and the J gene end by 4 bases; junction bases not matched to a gene: 3. This CDR3 has 12 residues. Germline CDR1 reads LNHDA; CDR2 reads SQIVND (reference sequence). CDR3: CASRARGYEQYF. The CDR3 bases are TGTGCCAGTAGGGCCAGGGGGTACGAGCAGTACTTC.

J is TRBJ2-3 and V is TRBV6-4; 7 bases fit TRBD2. Germline V lookup: CDR1 MRHNA, CDR2 SNTAGT. The CDR3 sequence is 14 residues long. V shed 5 bases and J 1 base; nucleotides not matched to a gene: 3. The CDR3 bases are TGTGCCAGCAGTCGACTAGCAGGCACAGATACGCAGTATTTT. Residues: CASSRLAGTDTQYF.

The chain is built from TRBV28 and TRBJ1-2; 10 bases align to TRBD1. CDR1 is MDHEN and CDR2 is SYDVKM in the germline V gene. The CDR3 is 14 residues long. V shed 7 bases, J shed 7 bases, and the junction held 9 bases outside the gene matches. CDR3 in DNA: TGTGCCAGCACCCCTGGACAGGGGGAAAGTGGCTACACCTTC. It yields the protein CASTPGQGESGYTF.

The chain links TRBV7-6 to TRBJ2-5; 8 positions agree with TRBD2. Germline V gene data show CDR1 as SGHVS and CDR2 as FNYEAQ. Trimming at V came to 2 bases and at J to 4 bases, leaving 6 bases not matched to a gene. This CDR3 has 15 residues. For the CDR3, the DNA is TGTGCCAGCAGCTTAACGGGAGGGCCAGGAGAGACCCAGTACTTC. Translating it yields CASSLTGGPGETQYF.

The rearrangement joins TRBV29-1 to TRBJ2-1; 9 bases match TRBD1. Germline CDR1 and CDR2: SQVTM and ANQGSEA. Unmatched junction bases numbered 5, after V lost 2 bases and J lost 3 bases. The CDR3 extends over 15 amino acids. CDR3 DNA: TGCAGCGTTGAAAATACAGGGGGCATCTACAATGAGCAGTTCTTC. Translated: CSVENTGGIYNEQFF.

V usage is TRBV25-1 and J usage is TRBJ2-1, with 8 positions matching TRBD2. The germline CDR1 and CDR2 sequences are MGHDK and SYGVNS. V trimming: 1 base; J trimming: 3 bases; junction bases outside the gene matches: 5. This CDR3 comprises 16 residues. The DNA for the CDR3 is TGTGCCAGCAGTGAATGGGGTCTAGCGGGCTACAATGAGCAGTTCTTC. Translated, it gives CASSEWGLAGYNEQFF.

This clone was seen only a few times. This chain joins TRBV5-1 and TRBJ2-7; D is uncertain. Germline-derived CDR1 and CDR2 are SGHRS and YFSETQ. V was trimmed by 0 bases and J by 3 bases, leaving 10 bases between them. CDR3 length: 14 amino acids. CDR3 DNA sequence: TGCGCCAGCAGCTTGGAAGTAGTAGACTACGAGCAGTACTTC. Protein sequence: CASSLEVVDYEQYF.

The chain uses TRBV6-1 and TRBJ1-5; a possible D gene is TRBD1 (6 bases). CDR3 length: 12 amino acids. Per the germline V gene, CDR1 is MNHNS and CDR2 is SASEGT. Trimming took off 0 bases at V and 16 bases at J, with 13 bases between the two ends. This CDR3 reads CASSEAGQGYHF. In DNA, the CDR3 is TGTGCCAGCAGTGAAGCGGGGCAGGGGTACCATTTT.

This clone is a singleton in its sample. J is TRBJ1-1 and V is TRBV6-1; D remains unclear. The V and J ends lost 6 bases and 1 base respectively, with 12 bases between them. The CDR3 contains 14 residues. Germline V gene lookup returns CDR1 MNHNS and CDR2 SASEGT. CDR3 loop: CASSDGLGNTEAFF. In DNA, the CDR3 is TGTGCCAGCAGCGACGGACTGGGGAACACTGAAGCTTTCTTT.

V is TRBV28 and J is TRBJ1-5; no clear D. V lost 6 bases, J lost 15 bases, and 15 bases lay in between. Germline V CDR1 and CDR2: MDHEN, SYDVKM. The CDR3 has 11 amino acids. CDR3 protein: CASRSVLERHF. The CDR3 region has the DNA TGTGCCAGCAGGTCGGTTCTCGAAAGGCATTTT.

V and J are TRBV15 and TRBJ2-3; 11 positions match TRBD2. CDR3 length: 19 amino acids. The trim removed 0 bases at V and 2 bases at J, leaving 10 bases unmatched. Germline V lookup: CDR1 LNHNV, CDR2 YYDKDF (reference sequence). The CDR3 DNA sequence: TGTGCCACCAGCAGAGATGGTTTAGCGGGGGGGCAGATCACAGATACGCAGTATTTT. It encodes CATSRDGLAGGQITDTQYF.

The rearrangement uses TRBV30 and TRBJ2-7; 10 bases agree with TRBD1. CDR1 GTSNPN and CDR2 SVGIG come from the germline V gene (reference sequence). Trimming removed 0 bases from V and 2 bases from J; junction bases left unmatched: 7. There are 16 residues in the CDR3. The CDR3, as DNA: TGTGCCTGGAGTGTACGAACCGGGACAGGGGCCTACGAGCAGTACTTC. As protein: CAWSVRTGTGAYEQYF.

The chain is built from TRBV28 and TRBJ2-7; maybe TRBD1 (6 bases). The length of the CDR3 is 13 residues. Germline loops: CDR1 MDHEN, CDR2 SYDVKM. Trimming left V 5 bases short and J 3 bases short, with 11 bases between. The CDR3 loop is CASSRQVNYEQYF. The CDR3 DNA is TGTGCCAGCAGTCGACAGGTAAACTACGAGCAGTACTTC.

With respect to this clone: The same CDR3 also results from other DNA sequences found in this sample. The chain couples TRBV5-6 to TRBJ2-7; 11 bases map to TRBD2. V shed 4 bases, J shed 5 bases, and the junction held 5 bases outside the gene matches. Germline lookup yields CDR1 SGHDT and CDR2 YYEEEE. CDR3 length: 14 amino acids. The CDR3 loop is CASSKLAGVDEQYF. CDR3 in DNA: TGTGCCAGCAGCAAACTAGCGGGAGTCGACGAGCAGTACTTC.

This clone has a single count. The rearrangement joins TRBV28 to TRBJ2-5; 11 bases are a match to TRBD2. This CDR3 contains 15 residues. Germline CDR1 and CDR2: MDHEN and SYDVKM. Unmatched junction bases numbered 7, after V lost 5 bases and J lost 5 bases. DNA for the CDR3: TGTGCCAGCAGTGGTAGCGGGAGGGCCGGGGAGACCCAGTACTTC. Protein: CASSGSGRAGETQYF.

The chain uses TRBV5-1 and TRBJ2-2; maybe TRBD2 (6 bases). CDR1 is SGHRS and CDR2 is YFSETQ in the germline V gene. This CDR3 region has 19 residues. Trimming stripped 1 base from V and 3 bases from J, with 22 bases between. CDR3 in DNA: TGCGCCAGCAGCTTGTCCATCCTGGTTTGGGGGGAGGACACCGGGGAGCTGTTTTTT. Encoded protein: CASSLSILVWGEDTGELFF.

This clone was observed a handful of times. This chain uses TRBV7-9 with TRBJ1-2; TRBD1 matches 10 bases. The V gene end was trimmed by 3 bases and the J gene end by 8 bases; junction bases not matched to a gene: 3. Germline CDR1 SEHNR, CDR2 FQNEAQ (reference sequence). The CDR3 covers 13 residues. In DNA, the CDR3 is TGTGCCAGCAGCTTCGACAGGGGGCTCGGCTACACCTTC. Its protein is CASSFDRGLGYTF.

The rearrangement uses TRBV28 and TRBJ2-2, with 12 nucleotides matching TRBD2. CDR1 and CDR2 (germline): MDHEN, SYDVKM. The trim removed 3 bases at V and 9 bases at J, leaving 5 bases unmatched. This CDR3 spans 15 amino acids. CDR3 nucleotides: TGTGCCAGCAGTTTGGCTAGCGGGGGGGCTCGGGAGCTGTTTTTT. Protein sequence: CASSLASGGARELFF.

This clone turned up a few times. J is TRBJ2-7 and V is TRBV15; 7 bases are shared with TRBD2. The CDR3 extends over 15 amino acids. The germline CDR1 and CDR2 sequences are LNHNV and YYDKDF (reference sequence). Unmatched junction bases numbered 12, after V lost 3 bases and J lost 7 bases. The CDR3 spells CATSSTQGRTREQYF. For the CDR3, the DNA is TGTGCCACCAGCAGCACGCAGGGAAGGACTAGGGAGCAGTACTTC.